These 12 T cell receptor beta chains were all obtained from the same sample, sequenced in a study of T-cell reconstitution after alpha-beta-depleted transplantation in children. It was with unique molecular identifiers that the TCRbeta library was prepared. TCRdb re-analysed the PCR reads in MiXCR, keeping a single row per CDR3 protein. The repertoire holds about 980,000 distinct CDR3 sequences, with about 29% as singletons. The input for sequencing was PBMCs, mostly from graft donor cells, taken 360 days after TCRalphabeta/CD19-depleted stem cell transplant. These receptors were obtained from a boy younger than two who had a stem cell transplant for SCID, so the T cells may come from the graft donor.

The genes are TRBV29-1 and TRBJ2-7; D not resolved. V dropped 4 bases and J dropped 5 bases, with 9 bases sitting between them. The CDR3 consists of 11 residues. Germline V gives CDR1 SQVTM, CDR2 ANQGSEA. The CDR3 loop reads CSVASGDEQYF. The CDR3 DNA follows: TGCAGCGTTGCCTCAGGCGACGAGCAGTACTTC.

The chain has TRBV15 and TRBJ2-1; possibly TRBD1 or TRBD2 for D (6 bases each). The CDR3 contains 13 residues. CDR1 LNHNV and CDR2 YYDKDF come from the germline V gene (reference sequence). Between the trimmed V and J ends, which lost 5 bases and 4 bases, there was a span of 9 bases. CDR3 coding DNA: TGTGCCACCAGCGGAGGGGGTTACAATGAGCAGTTCTTC. Translating it yields CATSGGGYNEQFF.

The genes are TRBV27 and TRBJ2-2; TRBD2 matches at 7 bases. Germline CDR1 is MNHEY and CDR2 is SMNVEV (reference sequence). The CDR3 has 16 amino acids. The V segment lost 3 bases and the J segment 11 bases; nucleotides outside the gene matches: 15. CDR3 in DNA: TGTGCCAGCAGTTTGAGGGGCGGGGAGGGAAAACGAGAGCTGTTTTTT. Encoded protein: CASSLRGGEGKRELFF.

Note on this clonotype: Sequence at one end of the junction differs from germline and may be a read error. The genes are TRBV5-1 and TRBJ2-2; D possibly corresponds to TRBD1 (6 bases). CDR3 length equals 12 residues. Germline V gives CDR1 SGHRS, CDR2 YFSETQ. The CDR3 nucleotides are TGTGCCAGCAGCTGGGGGCCCGGGGAGCTGTTTTTT. Translated, it gives CASSWGPGELFF.

This sequence joins TRBV6-5 and TRBJ2-5; tentatively, D is TRBD2 (6 bases). Trimming removed 3 bases from V and 5 bases from J, with 16 bases in between. This CDR3 spans 15 amino acids. CDR1 and CDR2 from the germline V gene are MNHEY and SVGAGI. This chain's CDR3 is CASSYSRFGGETQYF. The DNA for the CDR3 is TGTGCCAGCAGTTATTCAAGGTTCGGAGGGGAGACCCAGTACTTC.

This clonotype occurred a few times. The rearrangement joins TRBV12-3 or TRBV12-4 to TRBJ2-2; 7 nucleotides line up with TRBD2. This CDR3 region has 16 residues. V lost 5 bases and J lost 1; bases outside the gene matches: 7. For the CDR3, the DNA is TGTGCCAGCAGTCCTCCCGGGGGGAGGAACACCGGGGAGCTGTTTTTT. This gives the protein CASSPPGGRNTGELFF.

This clonotype was counted between two and nine times. V is TRBV7-2 and J is TRBJ2-5; no firm D call. CDR3 size: 13 residues. Germline V gene sequence: CDR1 SGHTA, CDR2 FQGNSA. V lost 0 bases, J lost 3 bases, and 5 bases lay in between. The CDR3: CASSLAKEETQYF. Written as DNA, the CDR3 is TGTGCCAGCAGCTTAGCCAAAGAAGAGACCCAGTACTTC. Full variable domain (rest looked up from reference TRBV7-2 and TRBJ2-5): GAGVSQSPSNKVTEKGKDVELRCDPISGHTALYWYRQSLGQGLEFLIYFQGNSAPDKSGLPSDRFSAERTGGSVSTLTIQRTQQEDSAVYLCASSLAKEETQYFGPGTRLLVL.

The gene calls are TRBV6-1 and TRBJ1-4; D uncertain. The CDR3 length is 16 residues. V lost 6 bases and J 0 bases, leaving 14 bases between the germline ends. Germline V CDR1 and CDR2: MNHNS, SASEGT. CDR3 in DNA: TGTGCCAGCAGACGGACGGCGCTGGCAACTAATGAAAAACTGTTTTTT. As protein: CASRRTALATNEKLFF.

The chain has TRBV10-3 and TRBJ1-2, with a tentative D call TRBD1 (5 bases). The CDR3 has 17 residues. V was clipped by 6 bases and J by 8 bases, with 28 bases between them. Germline assignment: CDR1 ENHRY and CDR2 SYGVKD. The CDR3 coding sequence is TGTGCCATCAGCCGGGGCCCAACCGGAGACCCCCTCATAGGCTACACCTTC. Translated, it gives CAISRGPTGDPLIGYTF.

The chain is built from TRBV5-1 and TRBJ2-3, with TRBD2 matching over 10 bases. The CDR3 extends over 15 amino acids. Germline trimming cut 5 bases from V and 4 bases from J; bases unmatched to any gene: 7. Germline V gene sequence: CDR1 SGHRS, CDR2 YFSETQ. CDR3 coding DNA: TGCGCCAGCAGGGTAGCGGGGGGCCCGTCAGATACGCAGTATTTT. It codes for CASRVAGGPSDTQYF.

The chain uses TRBV12-3 or TRBV12-4 and TRBJ2-1; TRBD1 matches at 9 bases. Trimming at V came to 4 bases and at J to 9 bases, leaving 13 bases not matched to a gene. The CDR3 sequence is 16 residues long. CDR3: CASSSQGALAWAEQFF. The CDR3 DNA sequence: TGTGCCAGCAGTTCACAGGGGGCGTTAGCTTGGGCTGAGCAGTTCTTC.

This clonotype was counted only a few times. The chain is built from TRBV10-3 and TRBJ2-4; the D is unclear. This CDR3 spans 13 amino acids. Looked up from germline, CDR1 is ENHRY and CDR2 is SYGVKD. V gave up 5 bases and J gave up 3 bases, with 8 bases separating them. The CDR3 DNA reads as TGTGCCATCAGTAGGGATGGCAAAAACATTCAGTACTTC. Translation gives CAISRDGKNIQYF.